The rows below give T cell receptor beta chains drawn from one sample of a study of CD8 T cells in Susac syndrome. A single record per CDR3 protein comes from TCRdb applying MiXCR to the immunoSEQ multiplex PCR reads. In the table there are approximately 140,000 distinct CDR3 sequences, approximately 79% of which are singletons. What was sequenced was CD8+ T cells from PBMCs. These receptors all come from a human donor with multiple sclerosis. The CDR3 runs from the conserved cysteine through the conserved F or W. The D gene is left open where the match is weak. Size values are once, few and many counts, or a class for expanded clones, and some rows have none.

- TRBJ2-3 TRBV15 TRBD2 CATSRRGSTDTQYF TGTGCCACCAGCAGGCGGGGGAGCACAGATACGCAGTATTTT
few TRBJ1-2 TRBV7-9 TRBD1 CASSPGQGYGYTF TGTGCCAGCAGCCCGGGACAGGGATATGGCTACACCTTC
- TRBJ2-2 TRBV19 - CASTGTPGTGELFF TGTGCCAGTACGGGCACCCCGGGGACCGGGGAGCTGTTTTTT
- TRBJ2-1 TRBV6-5 TRBD2 CASSGGLAGVLEQFF TGTGCCAGCAGTGGGGGACTAGCGGGAGTGCTTGAGCAGTTCTTC
- TRBJ1-1 TRBV20-1 - CSANSGRTEAFF TGCAGTGCTAACTCAGGGCGCACTGAAGCTTTCTTT
- TRBJ2-3 TRBV4-1 - CASSHTGDTQYF TGCGCCAGCAGCCATACTGGAGATACGCAGTATTTT
- TRBJ1-2 TRBV6-5 - CASSVGQESIYGYTF TGTGCCAGCAGTGTCGGGCAGGAGTCTATTTATGGCTACACCTTC
- TRBJ1-1 TRBV29-1 - CSVEGELRGLRTEAFF TGCAGCGTTGAAGGGGAGTTGCGGGGGCTGCGCACTGAAGCTTTCTTT
- TRBJ2-1 TRBV7-9 TRBD2 CASSPLAGGSYNEQFF TGTGCCAGCAGCCCCCTAGCGGGAGGCTCCTACAATGAGCAGTTCTTC
once TRBJ1-6 TRBV27 - CASSLTIPQVAPLHF TGTGCCAGCAGTTTAACGATTCCACAGGTCGCACCCCTCCACTTT
- TRBJ1-2 TRBV7-9 TRBD1 CASSLPQGANYGYTF TGTGCCAGCAGCTTACCCCAGGGGGCGAACTATGGCTACACCTTC
once TRBJ1-4 TRBV7-9 TRBD1 CASSLETGDGLWEKLFF TGTGCCAGCAGCTTGGAGACAGGGGACGGTCTATGGGAAAAACTGTTTTTT
- TRBJ2-3 TRBV7-9 - CASSQLEHTDTQYF TGTGCCAGCAGCCAACTAGAACACACAGATACGCAGTATTTT
- TRBJ1-5 TRBV24-1 - CATSEDGTGAWQPQHF TGTGCCACCAGTGAGGATGGCACAGGCGCATGGCAGCCCCAGCATTTT
- TRBJ2-1 TRBV7-9 - CASSFGTAREQFF TGTGCCAGCAGCTTTGGGACCGCTCGGGAGCAGTTCTTC
- TRBJ2-7 TRBV29-1 - CSVEVPGDYEQYF TGCAGCGTTGAAGTTCCAGGGGACTACGAGCAGTACTTC
- TRBJ1-4 TRBV6-1 TRBD1 CASSPPRDRSATNEKLFF TGTGCCAGCAGTCCACCCCGGGACAGAAGTGCAACTAATGAAAAACTGTTTTTT
- TRBJ1-2 TRBV6-1 - CASGGAYYGYTF TGTGCCAGCGGCGGGGCCTACTATGGCTACACCTTC
- TRBJ1-1 TRBV6-5 TRBD1 CASSYSIGQGASEAFF TGTGCCAGCAGTTACTCGATAGGACAGGGGGCCTCTGAAGCTTTCTTT
- TRBJ1-1 TRBV5-1 - CASSGDSSAEAFF TGCGCCAGCAGTGGAGACAGTTCGGCTGAAGCTTTCTTT
- TRBJ1-1 TRBV4-2 - CASSPPRLLPSMNTEAFF TGTGCCAGCAGCCCACCCCGCCTCCTGCCCTCAATGAACACTGAAGCTTTCTTT
- TRBJ1-6 TRBV20-1 - CSAPESQTDNSPLHF TGCAGTGCCCCTGAAAGTCAAACCGATAATTCACCCCTCCACTTT
- TRBJ2-2 TRBV27 - CASSLSFGVLGGELFF TGTGCCAGCAGTTTATCATTCGGGGTCCTCGGCGGGGAGCTGTTTTTT
- TRBJ1-1 TRBV20-1 - CSARPQGPVAFF TGCAGTGCTAGACCCCAGGGGCCGGTGGCTTTCTTT
few TRBJ2-7 TRBV7-6 - CASSLETGRTYEQYF TGTGCCAGCAGCTTAGAAACGGGAAGGACCTACGAGCAGTACTTC
- TRBJ1-1 TRBV27 - CASSLSWGVEAFF TGTGCCAGCAGTTTATCGTGGGGGGTAGAAGCTTTCTTT
- TRBJ1-1 TRBV19 - CASTRGGVNTEAFF TGTGCCAGTACCAGGGGTGGGGTGAACACTGAAGCTTTCTTT
- TRBJ2-3 TRBV6-2/TRBV6-3 TRBD2 CASSSLLAGSGDTQYF TGTGCCAGCAGTTCCCTACTAGCGGGCTCGGGAGATACGCAGTATTTT
- TRBJ1-2 TRBV14 - CASSSRGPAKDGYTF TGTGCCAGCAGCTCGCGGGGGCCGGCTAAGGATGGCTACACCTTC
- TRBJ2-1 TRBV19 - CASSYGGRSYNEQFF TGTGCCAGTAGTTATGGAGGTCGCTCCTACAATGAGCAGTTCTTC
- TRBJ1-5 TRBV20-1 - CSAIRSQFSVGNQPQHF TGCAGTGCTATTAGGTCGCAATTCTCCGTTGGCAATCAGCCCCAGCATTTT
- TRBJ2-3 TRBV12-3/TRBV12-4 TRBD2 CASLGAGGSSDTQYF TGTGCCAGCCTCGGTGCGGGAGGGAGCTCAGATACGCAGTATTTT
few TRBJ2-3 TRBV7-9 TRBD1 CASSPDRDRPDTQYF TGTGCCAGCAGCCCTGACAGGGATAGGCCAGATACGCAGTATTTT
- TRBJ2-7 TRBV4-1 TRBD1 CASSQEDREFYEQYF TGCGCCAGCAGCCAAGAGGACAGGGAGTTTTACGAGCAGTACTTC
- TRBJ1-1 TRBV27 - CASSLSGLYTEAFF TGTGCCAGCAGTTTATCAGGACTATACACTGAAGCTTTCTTT
- TRBJ2-3 TRBV27 - CASSLSGGLVGTSTDTQYF TGTGCCAGCAGTTTATCAGGCGGCTTGGTGGGGACTAGCACAGATACGCAGTATTTT
- TRBJ2-5 TRBV15 TRBD2 CATSLRGGAETQYF TGTGCCACCAGCCTACGGGGGGGTGCGGAGACCCAGTACTTC
once TRBJ2-3 TRBV2 - CASSEGYSTDTQYF TGTGCCAGCAGTGAGGGCTACTCCACAGATACGCAGTATTTT
- TRBJ1-2 TRBV19 - CASNGGGNYGYTF TGTGCCAGCAACGGCGGGGGGAACTATGGCTACACCTTC
- TRBJ2-5 TRBV11-2 TRBD2 CASSFVGTRQETQYF TGTGCCAGCAGCTTCGTGGGGACTAGGCAAGAGACCCAGTACTTC
- TRBJ1-5 TRBV6-2/TRBV6-3 TRBD1 CASSWTGLDNQPQHF TGTGCCAGCAGTTGGACAGGCTTGGACAATCAGCCCCAGCATTTT
- TRBJ2-2 TRBV15 - CATSRESGNTGELFF TGTGCCACCAGCAGAGAGAGCGGGAACACCGGGGAGCTGTTTTTT
- TRBJ2-1 TRBV24-1 TRBD2 CATSDRWTSGSSYNEQFF TGTGCCACCAGTGACCGATGGACTAGCGGGAGCTCCTACAATGAGCAGTTCTTC
- TRBJ1-1 TRBV19 - CASSWTGGITEAFF TGTGCCAGTAGTTGGACCGGGGGGATCACTGAAGCTTTCTTT
few TRBJ2-7 TRBV4-1 - CASSQDALSYEQYF TGCGCCAGCAGCCAAGATGCCCTCTCCTACGAGCAGTACTTC